Listed here are 13 T cell receptor beta chains from one sample, sequenced in a study of PD-L1 blockade in urothelial cancer. The time point denotes: pretreatment peripheral blood. Only in-frame clones appear in the TCRdb table, and some are missing; sequencing was by immunoSEQ multiplex PCR. Here the sample spans about 87,000 clones, over 80% being singletons. The sequencing used PBMCs, collected around atezolizumab (anti-PD-L1) treatment. These receptors came from a man between 60 and 70 years old with urothelial cancer.

This clone showed up just a few times. V usage is TRBV20-1 and J usage is TRBJ1-3; D remains ambiguous. Trimming cost V 6 bases and J 4 bases, with 7 bases left between them. The CDR3 loop spans 11 amino acids. In germline, CDR1 is DFQATT, CDR2 SNEGSKA (reference sequence). Here the CDR3 reads CSALGGNTIYF. Here the CDR3 DNA reads TGCAGTGCCTTGGGCGGAAACACCATATATTTT.

The genes are TRBV11-3 and TRBJ2-7; possibly TRBD1 for D (6 bases). V dropped 4 bases and J dropped 2 bases, with 15 bases sitting between them. The CDR3 loop spans 15 amino acids. The germline V gene encodes CDR1 SGHNT and CDR2 YENEEA. The CDR3 sequence: CASSSRTAPPYEQYF. The DNA of the CDR3 is TGTGCCAGCAGCTCGCGGACAGCGCCGCCCTACGAGCAGTACTTC.

This chain uses TRBV6-5 with TRBJ2-7; 7 bases agree with TRBD1. The CDR3 totals 14 residues. The V gene's germline CDR1 is MNHEY and CDR2 SVGAGI. The V gene end was trimmed by 0 bases and the J gene end by 9 bases; junction bases not matched to a gene: 8. CDR3 sequence: CASSYSINDRVQYF. The CDR3 DNA sequence: TGTGCCAGCAGTTACTCGATTAACGACAGGGTGCAGTACTTC.

CDR3 loop: CASKPTESTGDTQYF. The CDR3 DNA reads TGTGCCAGCAAGCCCACCGAGAGCACGGGAGATACGCAGTATTTT. This chain connects TRBV27 to TRBJ2-3; D ambiguous. This CDR3 has 15 residues. Per the germline V gene, CDR1 is MNHEY and CDR2 is SMNVEV (reference sequence). V lost 7 bases and J lost 5, with 19 bases in between.

The chain combines TRBV7-6 with TRBJ2-3, with D possibly being TRBD2 (5 bases). Germline-derived CDR1 and CDR2 are SGHVS and FNYEAQ. V lost 5 bases, J lost 1 base, and 10 bases lay in between. The CDR3 is 14 amino acids. The CDR3: CASSLDGGTDTQYF. Here the CDR3 DNA reads TGTGCCAGCAGCCTAGACGGGGGCACAGATACGCAGTATTTT.

The V and J genes are TRBV7-2 and TRBJ2-3; 11 nucleotides match TRBD2. CDR3 size: 15 residues. Unmatched junction bases numbered 6, after V lost 1 base and J lost 9 bases. CDR1 is SGHTA, CDR2 FQGNSA, per germline. CDR3 in DNA: TGTGCCAGCAGCTTAGTGAGTCTAGCGGGGGGCACGCAGTATTTT. Its protein product is CASSLVSLAGGTQYF.

The J gene is TRBJ1-2, the V gene TRBV7-2; D is perhaps TRBD1 (5 bases). Germline CDR1 is SGHTA and CDR2 is FQGNSA. The V gene lost 0 bases and the J gene lost 5 bases, with 13 bases spanning the gap. The CDR3 sequence is 15 residues long. CDR3 in DNA: TGTGCCAGCAGCTTAGCTGGGGGGAATCAGTATGGCTACACCTTC. Translation gives CASSLAGGNQYGYTF.

This clone came up a few times. The rearrangement joins TRBV7-9 to TRBJ1-1; 10 bases match TRBD1. Germline CDR1 and CDR2: SEHNR and FQNEAQ (reference sequence). CDR3 length equals 16 residues. With 5 bases clipped from V and 4 bases from J, the junction kept 10 bases outside the gene matches. CDR3 nucleotide sequence: TGTGCCAGCAGCCCAGGGACAGGGGCGGTATTCACTGAAGCTTTCTTT. The encoded protein is CASSPGTGAVFTEAFF.

This chain links TRBV7-9 with TRBJ2-7, with D possibly TRBD2 on 5 matching bases. Germline-derived CDR1 and CDR2 are SEHNR and FQNEAQ (reference sequence). V lost 2 bases and J lost 6, with 8 bases in between. This CDR3 is 12 amino acids long. In DNA, the CDR3 is TGTGCCAGCAGCTTAACGGCGGGCGAGCAGTACTTC. It codes for CASSLTAGEQYF.

This rearrangement joins TRBV19 to TRBJ1-1; perhaps TRBD1 as D (5 bases). Germline values: CDR1 LNHDA, CDR2 SQIVND (reference sequence). The CDR3 is 15 residues long. Deletions cut 4 bases from V and 4 bases from J, with 16 bases between. CDR3 coding DNA: TGTGCCAGTAGTAACCGGGCCAGGGTACCCACTGAAGCTTTCTTT. This sequence encodes CASSNRARVPTEAFF.

In DNA form, the CDR3 reads TGTGCCAGCAGCCCCCACAGGGGGACAGAAGCTTTCTTT. This sequence encodes CASSPHRGTEAFF. The chain has TRBV9 and TRBJ1-1; 8 nucleotides agree with TRBD1. V shed 4 bases and J 8 bases; nucleotides not matched to a gene: 7. The CDR3 covers 13 residues. The germline V gene has CDR1 SGDLS and CDR2 YYNGEE.

The chain combines TRBV5-1 with TRBJ1-2, with D possibly being TRBD1 (6 bases). Trimming pared 0 bases from V and 6 bases from J, leaving 12 bases between. The germline V gene encodes CDR1 SGHRS and CDR2 YFSETQ. CDR3 length: 14 amino acids. CDR3 DNA: TGCGCCAGCAGCTTGGACAGGGTAGAAAATGGCTACACCTTC. Translated, it gives CASSLDRVENGYTF.

The rearrangement joins TRBV29-1 to TRBJ1-3; D remains ambiguous. Trimming cost V 4 bases and J 0 bases, with 10 bases left between them. The V gene's germline CDR1 is SQVTM and CDR2 ANQGSEA. The CDR3 extends over 14 amino acids. The CDR3 region is CSVGGQNSGNTIYF. The CDR3 region has the DNA TGCAGCGTTGGTGGCCAGAACTCTGGAAACACCATATATTTT.